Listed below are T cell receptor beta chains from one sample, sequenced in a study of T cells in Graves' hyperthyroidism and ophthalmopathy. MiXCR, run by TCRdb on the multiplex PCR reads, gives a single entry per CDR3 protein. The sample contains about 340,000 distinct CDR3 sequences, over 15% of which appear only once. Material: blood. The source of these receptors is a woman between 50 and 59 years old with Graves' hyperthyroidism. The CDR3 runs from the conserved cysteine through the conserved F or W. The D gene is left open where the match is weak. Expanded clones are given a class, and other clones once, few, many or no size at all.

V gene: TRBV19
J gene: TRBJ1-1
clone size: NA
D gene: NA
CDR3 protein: CASIAGVNTEAFF

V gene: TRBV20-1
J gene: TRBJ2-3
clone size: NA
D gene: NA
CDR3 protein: CSASGYRKATDTQYF

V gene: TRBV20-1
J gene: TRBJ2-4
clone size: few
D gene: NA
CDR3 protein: CSGTVPGVLDIQYF

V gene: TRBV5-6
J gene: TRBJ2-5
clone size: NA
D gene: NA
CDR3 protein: CASSLGTVRQETQYF

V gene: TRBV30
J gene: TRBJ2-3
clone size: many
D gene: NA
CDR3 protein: CAWSVRSSDTQYF

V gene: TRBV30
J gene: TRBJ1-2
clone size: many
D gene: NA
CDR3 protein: CAWSVGGDYGYTF

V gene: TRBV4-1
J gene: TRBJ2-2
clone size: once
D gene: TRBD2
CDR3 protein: CASSQALAGGRNTGELFF

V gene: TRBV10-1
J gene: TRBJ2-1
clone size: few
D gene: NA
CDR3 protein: CASSDLSSLGNEQFF

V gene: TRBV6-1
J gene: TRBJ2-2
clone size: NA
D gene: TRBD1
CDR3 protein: CASRPRTGVNTGELFF

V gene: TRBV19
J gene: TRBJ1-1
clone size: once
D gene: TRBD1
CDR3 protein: CASNDRGTEAFF

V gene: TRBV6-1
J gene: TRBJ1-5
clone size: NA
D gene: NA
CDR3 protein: CASRRIGGNQPQHF

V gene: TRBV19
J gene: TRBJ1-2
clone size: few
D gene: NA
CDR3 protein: CASSIGPGVLFYGYTF

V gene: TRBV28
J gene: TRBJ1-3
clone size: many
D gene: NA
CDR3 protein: CASSGRSSGNTIYF

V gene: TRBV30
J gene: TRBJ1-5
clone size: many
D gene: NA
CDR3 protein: CAWQGGGRDQPQHF

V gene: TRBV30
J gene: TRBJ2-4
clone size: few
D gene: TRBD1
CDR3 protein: CAWSVTTGDIQYF

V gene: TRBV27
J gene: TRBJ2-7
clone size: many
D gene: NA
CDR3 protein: CASSFGRGSGEQYF

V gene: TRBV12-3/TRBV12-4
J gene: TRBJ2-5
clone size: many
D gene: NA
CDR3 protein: CASSLGGGETQYF

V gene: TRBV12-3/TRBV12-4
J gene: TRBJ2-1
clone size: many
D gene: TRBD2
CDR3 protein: CASSSGSLAGGYNEQFF

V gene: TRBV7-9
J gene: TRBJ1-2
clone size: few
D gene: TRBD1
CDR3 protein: CASSKLQGTMDYTF

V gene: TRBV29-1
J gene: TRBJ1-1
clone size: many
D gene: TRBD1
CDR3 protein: CSVEPPGQEGAEAFF

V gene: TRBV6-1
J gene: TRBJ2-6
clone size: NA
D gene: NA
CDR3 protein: CASTEGGSGANVLTF

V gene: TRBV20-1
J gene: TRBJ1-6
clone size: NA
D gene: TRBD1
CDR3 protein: CSARSQGDLRSSPLHF

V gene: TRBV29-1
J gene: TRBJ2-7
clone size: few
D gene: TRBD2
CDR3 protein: CSVVRLAGFYEQYF

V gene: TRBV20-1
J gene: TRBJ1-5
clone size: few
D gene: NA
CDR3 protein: CSAREYSNQPQHF

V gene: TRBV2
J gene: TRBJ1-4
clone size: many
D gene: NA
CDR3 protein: CASRSGQGTTNEKLFF

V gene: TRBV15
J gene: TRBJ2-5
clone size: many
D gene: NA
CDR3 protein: CATSTTLPLEETQYF

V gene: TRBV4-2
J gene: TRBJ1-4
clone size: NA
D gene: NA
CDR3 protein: CASSQDPGRGNEKLFF

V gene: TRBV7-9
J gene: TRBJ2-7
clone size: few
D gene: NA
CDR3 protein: CASSSPRGEHPWEQYF

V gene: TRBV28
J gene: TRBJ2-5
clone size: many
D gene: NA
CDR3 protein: CASSFRASTETQYF

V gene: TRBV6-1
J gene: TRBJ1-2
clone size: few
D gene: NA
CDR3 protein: CASRGGGTDGYTF

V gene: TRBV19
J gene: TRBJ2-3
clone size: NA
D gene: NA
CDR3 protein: CASSTILTDTQYF

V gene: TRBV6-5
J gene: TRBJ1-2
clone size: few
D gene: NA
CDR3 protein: CASSYRAIVDGYTF

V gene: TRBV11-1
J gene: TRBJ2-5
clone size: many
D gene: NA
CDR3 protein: CASSPPKISPRETQYF

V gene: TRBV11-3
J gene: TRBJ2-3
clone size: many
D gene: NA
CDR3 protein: CASSHLGGTDTQYF

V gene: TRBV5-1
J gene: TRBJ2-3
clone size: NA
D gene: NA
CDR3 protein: CASSRQGRSTDTQYF

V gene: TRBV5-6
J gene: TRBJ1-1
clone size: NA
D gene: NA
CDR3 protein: CASSYGVGATEVFF

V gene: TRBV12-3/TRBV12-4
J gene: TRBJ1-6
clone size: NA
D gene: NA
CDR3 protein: CASSPGMPNSPLHF

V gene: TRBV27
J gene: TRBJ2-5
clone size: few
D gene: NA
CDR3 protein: CASSPLFQETQYF

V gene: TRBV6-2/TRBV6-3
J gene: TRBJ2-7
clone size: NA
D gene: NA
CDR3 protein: CASSPRLLSYEQYF

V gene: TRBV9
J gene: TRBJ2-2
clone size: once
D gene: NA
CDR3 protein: CASSRGNYGELFF

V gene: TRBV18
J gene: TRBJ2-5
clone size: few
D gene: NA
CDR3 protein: CAGSPPVHTTGETQYF